This T cell receptor (beta chain) appears in the sequencing data of a study of cytomegalovirus exposure and HLA in healthy donors. Study results and caveats: Rare TCR sequences dominated, though some public TCRs recurred in many donors. A later analysis found first-cohort TCR clusters tended to co-occur in the 90 to 150 validation repertoires.

A note on this clone: Its matching antigen is unknown.

Data came from immunoSEQ multiplex PCR; TCRdb stores just in-frame clones and leaves some out. The sample shows 250,000 or so clones, roughly 89% of them seen only once. Sequencing was performed on PBMCs. This TCR was recovered from a woman under 30 in good health and CMV-seronegative.

The CDR3 DNA sequence: TGCGCCAGCAGCTTGGGAGGTCCAAACACAGGGGGCGTCACCGGGGAGCTGTTTTTT. This gives the protein CASSLGGPNTGGVTGELFF. This chain uses TRBV5-1 with TRBJ2-2; the match to TRBD1 covers 9 bases. Unmatched junction bases numbered 13, after V lost 0 bases and J lost 4 bases. Germline V gene data show CDR1 as SGHRS and CDR2 as YFSETQ. The CDR3 contains 19 residues.